This T cell receptor (beta chain) was observed in a study of prognosis after radiotherapy for stage I lung cancer. Study in general: In total, roughly 13 men and over five women took part as patients, aged 53 to 84 with a median of 74.5 years. Whole-study findings and limits: Shannon entropy (measured after stereotactic body radiation therapy) was lower in patients who went on to develop distant metastases.

Remarks on this clonotype: Its matching antigen is unknown.

CDR3 length: 13 amino acids. The V gene's germline CDR1 is KGHSH and CDR2 LQKENI. V lost 6 bases to trimming and J lost 5 bases, with 13 bases between them. Two-round multiplex PCR amplified TCR beta CDR3 from genomic DNA. Primers were specific to each TRBV and TRBJ gene in first-round PCR. MiXCR, applied by TCRdb to the multiplex PCR reads, yields one record per CDR3 protein. The sample contains about 19,000 distinct CDR3 sequences, approximately 50% of which appear only once. This clonotype was sampled from a donor aged 50 or older with non-small cell lung cancer. Sequenced here: PBMCs, sampled before or after stereotactic body radiation therapy (not recorded which). The chain employs TRBV18 and TRBJ1-1; D uncertain. CDR3 coding DNA: TGTGCCAGCTCGGCCGTCCCCGAGACTGAAGCTTTCTTT. Its translation: CASSAVPETEAFF.